This is a list of T cell receptor beta chains from one sample in a study of Graves' ophthalmopathy and Graves' hyperthyroidism. TCRdb re-called the multiplex PCR reads through MiXCR, storing one row per CDR3 protein. The table shows a few hundred thousand distinct CDR3 sequences, with 15% occurring only once. The sequenced material came from peripheral blood. All receptors derive from a young woman with stable Graves' hyperthyroidism. The CDR3 runs from the conserved cysteine through the conserved F or W. The D gene is left open where the match is weak. Part of the rows lack a size; the others show once, few, many or a class for expanded clones.

TRBV12-5	once	NA	TRBJ2-5	TGTGCTAGTGGTTTGGTATGGAGAGGGGATGGGAAGACCCAGTACTTC	CASGLVWRGDGKTQYF
TRBV27	many	NA	TRBJ1-1	TGTGCCAGCAGTTTATCGATGGGGGCGCAGTACACTGAAGCTTTCTTT	CASSLSMGAQYTEAFF
TRBV6-5	many	TRBD1	TRBJ1-1	TGTGCCAGCAGGCGGGACAGGGGTAACACTGAAGCTTTCTTT	CASRRDRGNTEAFF
TRBV28	many	NA	TRBJ1-2	TGTGCCAGCAGTTCCCCAGGACAGTATGGCTACACCTTC	CASSSPGQYGYTF
TRBV6-1	NA	TRBD1	TRBJ2-4	TGTGCCAGCAGTCGGGACAGGAGAAACATTCAGTACTTC	CASSRDRRNIQYF
TRBV7-2	NA	NA	TRBJ1-5	TGTGCCAGCAGCTTCCGGGGAGGTTACAATCAGCCCCAGCATTTT	CASSFRGGYNQPQHF
TRBV19	many	NA	TRBJ2-2	TGTGCCAGTAGTATAAGGCAGGGGAGTAGGACCGGGGAGCTGTTTTTT	CASSIRQGSRTGELFF
TRBV7-9	NA	NA	TRBJ2-7	TGTGCCAGCAGCTTAACCATGCTCGAGCAGTACTTC	CASSLTMLEQYF
TRBV6-1	many	NA	TRBJ2-7	TGTGCCAGCTACGCCCACGGGGAAACCTACGAGCAGTACTTC	CASYAHGETYEQYF
TRBV6-6	many	TRBD2	TRBJ2-5	TGTGCCAGCAGTTACGGGGGGGGCCAGTACTTC	CASSYGGGQYF
TRBV5-8	few	NA	TRBJ2-5	TGTGCCAGCAGCGCCGGGACTTCACCAGGGGAGACCCAGTACTTC	CASSAGTSPGETQYF
TRBV18	many	NA	TRBJ2-2	TGTGCCAGCTCACCACCGGAGGAGACCGGGGAGCTGTTTTTT	CASSPPEETGELFF
TRBV20-1	many	NA	TRBJ1-2	TGCAGTCCCCATCGGGGGGGATCCTATGGCTACACCTTC	CSPHRGGSYGYTF
TRBV24-1	few	NA	TRBJ1-5	TGTGCCACCAGTGATGGGGGGTTTTATAGCAATCAGCCCCAGCATTTT	CATSDGGFYSNQPQHF
TRBV29-1	NA	NA	TRBJ2-2	TGCAGCGTTGCGAGATTCACCGGGGAGCTGTTTTTT	CSVARFTGELFF
TRBV6-2/TRBV6-3	many	NA	TRBJ1-1	TGTGCCAGCTCAGGGTGGGGCGTTGGCACTGAAGCTTTCTTT	CASSGWGVGTEAFF
TRBV28	many	NA	TRBJ1-5	TGTGCCAGCAGTTTACGGGAAGGGGGCAATCAGCCCCAGCATTTT	CASSLREGGNQPQHF
TRBV6-5	many	NA	TRBJ1-2	TGTGCCAGCAGTTACACCACGGCCTCCGGGAATGGCTACACCTTC	CASSYTTASGNGYTF
TRBV10-3	NA	TRBD1	TRBJ2-5	TGTGCCATCAGGGAGGACAGGCCTCAAGAGACCCAGTACTTC	CAIREDRPQETQYF
TRBV6-2/TRBV6-3	many	NA	TRBJ1-2	TGTGCCAGCAGGCCGTCAGGGGAGGCGGAGGGCTACACCTTC	CASRPSGEAEGYTF
TRBV6-5	NA	NA	TRBJ2-3	TGTGCCAGCAGCTACTCGAGGGACAGCACAGATACGCAGTATTTT	CASSYSRDSTDTQYF
TRBV11-2	many	NA	TRBJ2-7	TGTGCCAGCAGCCCGATAGCGCGCGCGGCAGGGAGCTCCTACGAGCAGTACTTC	CASSPIARAAGSSYEQYF
TRBV3-1	many	NA	TRBJ1-5	TGTGCCAGCAGCCAATGGGGTGACAATCAGCCCCAGCATTTT	CASSQWGDNQPQHF
TRBV20-1	NA	NA	TRBJ1-5	TGCAGTGCTAGACGGGGAAGCAATCAGCCCCAGCATTTT	CSARRGSNQPQHF
TRBV25-1	NA	TRBD2	TRBJ2-7	TGTGCCAGCGCCGACTCTAGCGGGGCCTACTACGAGCAGTACTTC	CASADSSGAYYEQYF
TRBV6-5	many	NA	TRBJ2-5	TGTGCCAGCAGCTTCCTTAAAAGCGTTGTGGAGACCCAGTACTTC	CASSFLKSVVETQYF
TRBV7-2	many	TRBD2	TRBJ2-5	TGTGCCAGCAGCTTTTTCCGGGGGGGAGTAGAGACCCAGTACTTC	CASSFFRGGVETQYF
TRBV20-1	many	NA	TRBJ1-2	TGCAGTGTTCTGACGGACAACTATGGCTACACCTTC	CSVLTDNYGYTF
TRBV7-8	NA	TRBD2	TRBJ2-5	TGTGCCAGCAGCTTCGAGGGACTAGCTTGGGAGACCCAGTACTTC	CASSFEGLAWETQYF
TRBV7-8	NA	TRBD2	TRBJ2-7	TGTGCCAGCAGCTTAGGGGCCTTTGGGCGGGGGGTCTCCCACGAGCAGTACTTC	CASSLGAFGRGVSHEQYF
TRBV20-1	many	TRBD1	TRBJ2-7	TGCAGTGCTATCAGCCTACAGGGGACACGGTACGAGCAGTACTTC	CSAISLQGTRYEQYF
TRBV7-2	NA	NA	TRBJ1-1	TGTGCCAGCAGCGCGTACAGGGACAAGAACACTGAAGCTTTCTTT	CASSAYRDKNTEAFF
TRBV3-1	many	TRBD1	TRBJ2-2	TGTGCCAGCCGGGACAGCTCGGGCACCGGGGAGCTGTTTTTT	CASRDSSGTGELFF
TRBV7-8	many	NA	TRBJ2-7	TGTGCCAGCGCCGCCGTATTCGAGCAGTACTTC	CASAAVFEQYF
TRBV7-2	many	NA	TRBJ1-6	TGTGCCAGCAGCTTCCCTAGGCAGGGCCTGAGATCACCCCTCCACTTT	CASSFPRQGLRSPLHF
TRBV14	few	NA	TRBJ1-6	TGTGCCAGCAGCCAAGAGAGGAGCTCCTATAATTCACCCCTCCACTTT	CASSQERSSYNSPLHF
TRBV5-1	few	NA	TRBJ1-1	TGCGCCAGCAGCTCAAGACCGGGCGTTCGGGACACTGAAGCTTTCTTT	CASSSRPGVRDTEAFF
TRBV12-3/TRBV12-4	NA	TRBD1	TRBJ1-2	TGTGCCAGCAGTTCACAGGGGGAGAGCTATGGCTACACCTTC	CASSSQGESYGYTF
TRBV2	NA	NA	TRBJ1-5	TGTGCCAGCAGTGAATTCGGCGGACCAAGAAATCAGCCCCAGCATTTT	CASSEFGGPRNQPQHF
TRBV12-3/TRBV12-4	NA	NA	TRBJ2-7	TGTGCCAGCAGTCTTCGGGACATTCTAGTAAGCGAGCAGTACTTC	CASSLRDILVSEQYF
TRBV24-1	few	TRBD2	TRBJ2-5	TGTGCCACCAGTGACCCGGGGGAGCGGGGGGAAGAGACCCAGTACTTC	CATSDPGERGEETQYF
TRBV12-3/TRBV12-4	many	NA	TRBJ2-7	TGTGCCAGCAGTTTAGCGGTCGGTCTGGGGATCGAGCAGTACTTC	CASSLAVGLGIEQYF
TRBV2	many	TRBD1	TRBJ1-1	TGTGCCAGCAGTGAAGCGCTTCCGGGACAGCTTGAAGCTTTCTTT	CASSEALPGQLEAFF
TRBV28	many	NA	TRBJ1-1	TGTGCCAGCAGCCATGTGAACACTGAAGCTTTCTTT	CASSHVNTEAFF
TRBV6-2/TRBV6-3	many	TRBD1	TRBJ2-6	TGTGCCAGCAGTTACCGACAGGGGTTTATCTCTGGGGCCAGCGTCCTGACTTTC	CASSYRQGFISGASVLTF
TRBV11-2	NA	NA	TRBJ2-7	TGTGCCAGCAGCTTAGCTGGGAGAAACTACGAGCAGTACTTC	CASSLAGRNYEQYF
TRBV20-1	many	TRBD1	TRBJ1-6	TGCAGTGCTAGAGCTCGTCCCCCTTTCGACAGGGACAATTCACCCCTCCACTTT	CSARARPPFDRDNSPLHF
TRBV19	few	TRBD1	TRBJ2-2	TGTGCCAGTAGTTCCAACAGGGGGCACACCGGGGAGCTGTTTTTT	CASSSNRGHTGELFF